The 8 T cell receptor beta chains below come from one sample, sequenced in a study of Graves' ophthalmopathy and Graves' hyperthyroidism. Amplification targeted the TCR beta CDR3 regions, with RNA transcripts as the source material. First-round RT-PCR with HTBI primers preceded a second-round multiplex PCR. Each CDR3 protein gets one entry after TCRdb re-called the multiplex PCR reads with MiXCR. Of over a million distinct CDR3 sequences listed, about 36% are singletons. Sequencing was done on a sample of peripheral blood or thyroid tissue (not recorded which). These receptor sequences come from an adult man with Graves' hyperthyroidism.

This clonotype was observed at least ten times. This chain uses TRBV2 with TRBJ2-6; D not certain. The CDR3 spans 14 residues. Germline V gene data show CDR1 as SNHLY and CDR2 as FYNNEI. Trimming left V 8 bases short and J 0 bases short, with 8 bases between. Here the CDR3 reads CASGWNSGANVLTF. The CDR3 region has the DNA TGTGCCAGCGGGTGGAACTCTGGGGCCAACGTCCTGACTTTC.

The rearrangement uses TRBV18 and TRBJ1-1, with a tentative D call TRBD1 (6 bases). The CDR3 length is 17 residues. Between the trimmed V and J ends, which lost 1 base and 0 bases, there was a span of 15 bases. CDR1 and CDR2 (germline): KGHSH, LQKENI. CDR3: CASSPRWGAEVNTEAFF. The CDR3 DNA is TGTGCCAGCTCACCACGTTGGGGGGCGGAGGTGAACACTGAAGCTTTCTTT.

The rearrangement uses TRBV9 and TRBJ2-7; a weak D match, TRBD2 (6 bases). The V gene lost 0 bases and the J gene lost 0 bases, with 10 bases spanning the gap. Germline V lookup: CDR1 SGDLS, CDR2 YYNGEE. The CDR3 sequence is 15 residues long. CDR3 region: CASSVDAGFSYEQYF. DNA of the CDR3: TGTGCCAGCAGCGTAGACGCGGGATTCTCCTACGAGCAGTACTTC.

Worth noting for this clonotype: With a much larger clone just one base away, this may be a read error. The chain joins TRBV7-8 to TRBJ2-7; D is undetermined. The germline V gene encodes CDR1 SGHVS and CDR2 FQNEAQ. The CDR3 loop spans 15 amino acids. The CDR3 sequence: CASSLLRFSPYGQYF. The CDR3 nucleotides read TGTGCCAGCAGCTTACTCAGGTTTAGCCCCTACGGGCAGTACTTC.

This clonotype occurred a few times. The genes are TRBV6-5 and TRBJ2-7; TRBD1 matches at 8 bases. The CDR3 runs 13 residues. Germline values: CDR1 MNHEY, CDR2 SVGAGI. The V segment lost 7 bases and the J segment 3 bases; nucleotides outside the gene matches: 5. CDR3 nucleotide sequence: TGTGCCAGCACGGACAGGGAATTCTACGAGCAGTACTTC. It specifies CASTDREFYEQYF.

A few counts support this clonotype. The chain recombines TRBV25-1 with TRBJ2-7; maybe TRBD2 (6 bases). The CDR3 has 15 residues. The V gene lost 1 base and the J gene lost 7 bases, with 17 bases spanning the gap. Germline V gives CDR1 MGHDK, CDR2 SYGVNS. The CDR3 nucleotides are TGTGCCAGCAGTGAATCCGCGGGACCACCAAGGGAGCAGTACTTC. This gives the protein CASSESAGPPREQYF.

At least ten counts were recorded for this clonotype. The CDR3 sequence: CASSVGRKAGGPTETQYF. In DNA form, the CDR3 reads TGTGCCAGCAGCGTAGGAAGGAAAGCGGGAGGGCCGACGGAGACCCAGTACTTC. The rearrangement links TRBV9 to TRBJ2-5, with 10 positions matching TRBD2. The CDR3 is 18 residues long. The germline V gene has CDR1 SGDLS and CDR2 YYNGEE. The J segment lost 5 bases and the V segment lost 0 bases, leaving 13 bases of the junction unmatched.

This clonotype occurred many times. This chain links TRBV7-8 with TRBJ2-6; D unresolved. Trimming took off 5 bases at V and 12 bases at J, with 14 bases between the two ends. This CDR3 is built from 13 residues. The germline gives CDR1 SGHVS, CDR2 FQNEAQ. The DNA for the CDR3 is TGTGCCAGCAGCCCAACCCCGAGAGGCGTCCTGACTTTC. Residues: CASSPTPRGVLTF. The entire variable domain, with the rest obtained from reference TRBV7-8 and TRBJ2-6, is as follows: GAGVSQSPRYKVAKRGQDVALRCDPISGHVSLFWYQQALGQGPEFLTYFQNEAQLDKSGLPSDRFFAERPEGSVSTLKIQRTQQEDSAVYLCASSPTPRGVLTFGAGSRLTVL.